Below, 3 T cell receptor beta chains from the same sample are listed, as sequenced in a study of T-cell reconstitution after alpha-beta-depleted transplantation in children. Unique molecular identifiers were incorporated during preparation of the TCRbeta library. MiXCR, applied by TCRdb to the PCR reads, yields one record per CDR3 protein. This table holds 750,000 to 950,000 distinct CDR3 sequences, less than 20% found once. The sequenced sample was PBMCs, mostly from graft donor cells, obtained 360 days after TCRalphabeta/CD19-depleted stem cell transplant. The receptors were sampled from a male patient under 18 who had a stem cell transplant for acute lymphoblastic leukemia, so the T cells may come from the graft donor.

The chain employs TRBV20-1 and TRBJ2-1, with D uncertain. Between the trimmed V and J ends, which lost 2 bases and 3 bases, there was a span of 11 bases. Looked up from germline, CDR1 is DFQATT and CDR2 is SNEGSKA (reference sequence). This CDR3 region has 14 residues. The CDR3 loop is CSARLLPYYNEQFF. Written as DNA, the CDR3 is TGCAGTGCTAGACTACTCCCCTACTACAATGAGCAGTTCTTC.

The chain joins TRBV12-3 or TRBV12-4 to TRBJ2-5; 8 bases line up with TRBD2. The CDR3 loop spans 14 amino acids. The V gene end was trimmed by 5 bases and the J gene end by 4 bases; junction bases not matched to a gene: 6. DNA for the CDR3: TGTGCCAGCAGTCTCCGACGGGGGGGAGAGACCCAGTACTTC. Translated: CASSLRRGGETQYF.

In this sample, this clonotype turned up once. V is TRBV9 and J is TRBJ2-1; D possibly corresponds to TRBD2 (6 bases). Germline V gene lookup returns CDR1 SGDLS and CDR2 YYNGEE. The V gene lost 0 bases and the J gene lost 5 bases, with 12 bases spanning the gap. This CDR3 comprises 15 residues. The CDR3 bases are TGTGCCAGCAGCGTAGGCGGGACTCCCAACAATGAGCAGTTCTTC. Translating it yields CASSVGGTPNNEQFF.